Below are 9 T cell receptor beta chains sequenced from a single sample in a study of OX40 agonist ivuxolimab in advanced cancers. Using immunoSEQ multiplex PCR, the repertoire was profiled, and TCRdb retains in-frame clones only, with some absent. The sample consists of tens of thousands of clones, 85% to 90% of them appearing once. The specimen comprised CD4+ or CD8+ T cells sorted from blood, sampled in a trial of the OX40 agonist ivuxolimab. These receptors were taken from an adult with an advanced solid tumor such as melanoma, head and neck, liver or kidney cancer.

V is TRBV9 and J is TRBJ2-6, with 10 bases identical to TRBD1. The germline gives CDR1 SGDLS, CDR2 YYNGEE. V was pared by 0 bases and J by 4 bases, with 7 bases of the junction left unmatched. The CDR3 runs to 18 residues. CDR3: CASSVALGQGYGANVLTF. The CDR3, as DNA: TGTGCCAGCAGCGTAGCTTTGGGACAGGGGTACGGGGCCAACGTCCTGACTTTC. The full variable domain, rest sourced from reference TRBV9 and TRBJ2-6, is DSGVTQTPKHLITATGQRVTLRCSPRSGDLSVYWYQQSLDQGLQFLIQYYNGEERAKGNILERFSAQQFPDLHSELNLSSLELGDSALYFCASSVALGQGYGANVLTFGAGSRLTVL.

A single count supports this clone. The chain uses TRBV5-8 and TRBJ1-6, with D hard to call. Germline CDR1 and CDR2: SGHTS and YDEGEE. The length of the CDR3 is 17 residues. Trimming stripped 4 bases from V and 7 bases from J, with 21 bases between. CDR3 DNA sequence: TGTGCCAGCAGCCAAGCCCGGTCTTCCTCCAGGAATTCACCCCTCCACTTT. This gives the protein CASSQARSSSRNSPLHF.

The chain is built from TRBV27 and TRBJ1-6; 8 bases fit TRBD1. The CDR3 loop spans 15 amino acids. Germline V lookup: CDR1 MNHEY, CDR2 SMNVEV (reference sequence). The V and J ends lost 0 bases and 8 bases, in that order; junction bases with no gene match: 3. The CDR3 nucleotides are TGTGCCAGCAGTTTATCGAGGACAGGGTATTCACCCCTCCACTTT. Amino acids: CASSLSRTGYSPLHF.

The chain recombines TRBV5-5 with TRBJ2-5; weak D call: TRBD2 (6 bases). The CDR3 runs to 15 residues. The ends were cut back, 4 bases at V and 6 bases at J, with 19 bases in the middle. The germline V gene encodes CDR1 SGHKS and CDR2 YYEKEE (reference sequence). In nucleotides, the CDR3 is TGTGCCAGCAGCCTCGGGACTCACATTGGGCAGACCCAGTACTTC. Amino acids: CASSLGTHIGQTQYF.

The J gene is TRBJ1-3, the V gene TRBV19; D is undetermined. The CDR3 is 15 amino acids. Germline CDR1 and CDR2: LNHDA and SQIVND (reference sequence). V lost 3 bases and J lost 0, with 9 bases in between. The CDR3 DNA reads TGTGCCAGTAGTATTGTACCGGCCTCTGGAAACACCATATATTTT. Its translation is CASSIVPASGNTIYF.

The chain combines TRBV7-9 with TRBJ2-5, with 8 bases fitting TRBD1. The length of the CDR3 is 13 residues. Germline CDR1 and CDR2: SEHNR and FQNEAQ (reference sequence). V lost 5 bases to trimming and J lost 7 bases; unmatched junction nucleotides: 6. The CDR3 DNA sequence: TGTGCCAGCAGCCTTGGACAGGGTGGGACCCAGTACTTC. As protein: CASSLGQGGTQYF.

This clone has just a few counts. The chain has TRBV7-3 and TRBJ2-1, with 10 bases matching TRBD2. This CDR3 is built from 15 residues. The V segment lost 3 bases and the J segment 7 bases; nucleotides outside the gene matches: 6. Germline-derived CDR1 and CDR2 are SGHTA and FQGTGA. This chain's CDR3 is CASSFQGTSENEQFF. CDR3 nucleotide sequence: TGTGCCAGCAGCTTTCAGGGGACTAGCGAAAATGAGCAGTTCTTC.

The CDR3 nucleotides are TGCGCCAGCAGCTTGAGGCAAGCGGGAGGGAACACCGGGGAGCTGTTTTTT. Translation: CASSLRQAGGNTGELFF. The V and J genes are TRBV5-1 and TRBJ2-2; 9 nucleotides line up with TRBD2. CDR3 length equals 17 residues. CDR1 SGHRS and CDR2 YFSETQ come from the germline V gene. V was clipped by 1 base and J by 1 base; unmatched bases: 5.

This clone is a singleton in its sample. The V and J genes are TRBV5-1 and TRBJ2-3, with 7 bases that match TRBD1. The CDR3 is made up of 15 amino acids. V shed 4 bases, J shed 2 bases, and the junction held 7 bases outside the gene matches. The germline V gene encodes CDR1 SGHRS and CDR2 YFSETQ. The CDR3 nucleotides read TGCGCCAGCAGCCGTGGACAGGAGAACACAGATACGCAGTATTTT. Translating gives CASSRGQENTDTQYF.